A single sample is the source of the 27 T cell receptor beta chains below, sequenced in a study of cytomegalovirus exposure and HLA in healthy donors. 60 Vbeta and 13 Jbeta primers were used in PCR. The method was immunoSEQ multiplex PCR; TCRdb's version includes in-frame clones alone and lacks a portion of them. Among about 130,000 clones listed, over 75% were seen once. The sequencing sample was made of PBMCs. These receptors all come from a boy younger than 18 in good health and CMV-seronegative.

The rearrangement uses TRBV29-1 and TRBJ2-1; 7 positions match TRBD1. Per germline, CDR1 SQVTM and CDR2 ANQGSEA. The CDR3 covers 14 residues. V dropped 5 bases and J dropped 5; count of bases not matched to a gene: 9. The DNA of the CDR3 is TGCAGCGTTAAAAAAGGGACAGACAACAATGAGCAGTTCTTC. Translated, it gives CSVKKGTDNNEQFF.

V is TRBV6-1 and J is TRBJ1-5; TRBD1 is a possible D gene (5 bases). This CDR3 has 13 amino acids. Germline CDR1 and CDR2: MNHNS and SASEGT. V gave up 8 bases and J gave up 1 base, with 9 bases separating them. CDR3: CASGATSNQPQHF. Written as DNA, the CDR3 is TGTGCCAGCGGGGCAACGAGCAATCAGCCCCAGCATTTT.

In its sample, this clone was seen once. The V gene is TRBV15, the J gene TRBJ2-1; 12 nucleotides agree with TRBD2. This CDR3 has 16 residues. V gave up 0 bases and J gave up 7 bases; unmatched junction bases: 4. The germline CDR1 and CDR2 sequences are LNHNV and YYDKDF (reference sequence). The CDR3 loop is CATSRDLAGGINEQFF. For the CDR3, the DNA is TGTGCCACCAGCAGAGATCTAGCGGGGGGGATAAATGAGCAGTTCTTC.

The V call is TRBV5-1, the J call TRBJ2-1, with D possibly being TRBD1 (6 bases). The CDR3 totals 13 residues. Germline V gives CDR1 SGHRS, CDR2 YFSETQ. V lost 5 bases to trimming and J lost 5 bases, with 11 bases between them. The DNA of the CDR3 is TGCGCCAGCAGACAGGGTAGAAACAATGAGCAGTTCTTC. This translates into CASRQGRNNEQFF.

This rearrangement joins TRBV6-6 to TRBJ1-5; tentative D call: TRBD1 (6 bases). The length of the CDR3 is 12 residues. V shed 5 bases and J shed 5 bases, with 7 bases lying between them. CDR1 MNHNY and CDR2 SVGAGI come from the germline V gene (reference sequence). CDR3 nucleotide sequence: TGTGCCAGCAGTCGACAGGATCAGCCCCAGCATTTT. Protein product: CASSRQDQPQHF.

The rearrangement links TRBV19 to TRBJ1-2; 7 bases match TRBD1. V dropped 3 bases and J dropped 5; count of bases not matched to a gene: 6. This CDR3 region has 14 residues. In germline, CDR1 is LNHDA, CDR2 SQIVND (reference sequence). In DNA, the CDR3 is TGTGCCAGTAGTATCAACAGGGGCGGGTATGGCTACACCTTC. Translating gives CASSINRGGYGYTF.

The chain is built from TRBV4-3 and TRBJ2-7; weak D call: TRBD2 (6 bases). Germline V gene lookup returns CDR1 LGHNA and CDR2 YSLEER. The V gene lost 0 bases and the J gene lost 7 bases, with 16 bases spanning the gap. The CDR3 length is 15 residues. CDR3 nucleotide sequence: TGCGCCAGCAGCCAAGAAGAGGGGAGGCCTGGAGAGCAGTACTTC. This encodes CASSQEEGRPGEQYF.

The V call is TRBV5-1, the J call TRBJ2-5, with TRBD2 as a possible D gene (6 bases). V was clipped by 0 bases and J by 5 bases, with 14 bases between them. Germline-derived CDR1 and CDR2 are SGHRS and YFSETQ. This CDR3 comprises 15 residues. CDR3 nucleotide sequence: TGCGCCAGCAGCTTGGGATCGGGCGGGGTTGAGACCCAGTACTTC. Translating it yields CASSLGSGGVETQYF.

This clone turned up a few times. This chain links TRBV6-1 with TRBJ2-7; D is unresolved. The germline CDR1 and CDR2 sequences are MNHNS and SASEGT. The CDR3 covers 13 residues. V gave up 4 bases and J gave up 2 bases, with 9 bases separating them. The CDR3 here is CASSGYNTYEQYF. CDR3 coding DNA: TGTGCCAGCAGTGGATACAACACCTACGAGCAGTACTTC.

The table lists this clone with a few counts. At one end, the junction sequence differs from germline, possibly due to a read error. This chain joins TRBV6-6 and TRBJ2-7; D not certain. The CDR3 consists of 11 residues. CDR1 and CDR2 (germline): MNHNY, SVGAGI (reference sequence). The CDR3 sequence is CASSYSNEQYF. CDR3 nucleotides: TGTGCCAGCAGTTACTCCAACGAGCAGTACTTC.

This clone showed up just once. This chain connects TRBV5-4 to TRBJ1-6; D not resolved. CDR3 length: 12 residues. V lost 4 bases to trimming and J lost 8 bases, with 7 bases between them. Germline loops: CDR1 SGHNT, CDR2 YYREEE (reference sequence). Here the CDR3 reads CASSIQDSPLHF. As DNA, the CDR3 is TGTGCCAGCAGCATCCAGGATTCACCCCTCCACTTT.

This clone showed up just a few times. CDR3 protein: CASSPRGVSYNEQFF. In DNA form, the CDR3 reads TGCGCCAGCTCTCCCCGGGGGGTCTCCTACAATGAGCAGTTCTTC. The rearrangement links TRBV4-1 to TRBJ2-1, with 7 bases lining up with TRBD2. Germline V CDR1 and CDR2: MGHRA, YSYEKL. This CDR3 comprises 15 residues. Trimming removed 8 bases from V and 0 bases from J; junction bases left unmatched: 7.

J is TRBJ1-1 and V is TRBV5-1; D not certain. Trimming took 2 bases from V and 5 from J, leaving 10 bases between them. CDR1 and CDR2 (germline): SGHRS, YFSETQ. This CDR3 region has 13 residues. CDR3 DNA sequence: TGCGCCAGCAGCTTCCCGGGAGGTACTGAAGCTTTCTTT. Its translation is CASSFPGGTEAFF.

The chain links TRBV5-1 to TRBJ2-7; D ambiguous. This CDR3 has 13 amino acids. Germline CDR1 SGHRS, CDR2 YFSETQ. V shed 1 base and J shed 4 bases, with 9 bases lying between them. The CDR3 DNA reads as TGCGCCAGCAGCTTGACGCAGTTATACGAGCAGTACTTC. Its protein product is CASSLTQLYEQYF.

The V gene is TRBV6-1, the J gene TRBJ1-2; no reliable D call. The germline V gene has CDR1 MNHNS and CDR2 SASEGT. This CDR3 has 12 amino acids. Trimming cost V 2 bases and J 8 bases, with 9 bases left between them. Here the CDR3 reads CASSEQTGGYTF. Written as DNA, the CDR3 is TGTGCCAGCAGTGAACAGACTGGGGGCTACACCTTC.

The chain combines TRBV19 with TRBJ1-1; D is unresolved. CDR1 and CDR2 (germline): LNHDA, SQIVND (reference sequence). Trimming removed 5 bases from V and 6 bases from J, with 10 bases in between. The CDR3 extends over 12 amino acids. The CDR3 bases are TGTGCCAGTAGTCCTCTCCGAGCTGAAGCTTTCTTT. Translated, it gives CASSPLRAEAFF.

The table lists this clone with a few counts. The V call is TRBV5-5, the J call TRBJ1-1; D remains ambiguous. The CDR3 length is 12 residues. With 0 bases removed from V and 5 bases from J, the gap between germline ends came to 5 bases. Per germline, CDR1 SGHKS and CDR2 YYEKEE (reference sequence). DNA of the CDR3: TGTGCCAGCAGCTTGGAACTTACTGAAGCTTTCTTT. It yields the protein CASSLELTEAFF.

This clone is a singleton in its sample. The chain combines TRBV6-5 with TRBJ2-5; 9 nucleotides match TRBD1. CDR3 size: 13 residues. V gave up 8 bases and J gave up 4 bases; unmatched junction bases: 5. Germline CDR1 and CDR2: MNHEY and SVGAGI. CDR3 residues: CASWGQGGETQYF. CDR3 coding DNA: TGTGCCAGCTGGGGACAGGGTGGAGAGACCCAGTACTTC.

The chain uses TRBV6-1 and TRBJ2-1; D may be TRBD2 (6 bases). The CDR3 contains 15 residues. Germline V lookup: CDR1 MNHNS, CDR2 SASEGT. V was cut by 2 bases and J by 0 bases, with 8 bases left in between. CDR3 amino acids: CASSELRDSYNEQFF. The CDR3 DNA follows: TGTGCCAGCAGTGAATTGCGGGACTCCTACAATGAGCAGTTCTTC.

The chain employs TRBV5-6 and TRBJ2-2; possible D gene TRBD2, 6 bases. There are 16 residues in the CDR3. Trimming cost V 4 bases and J 5 bases, with 18 bases left between them. Germline V lookup: CDR1 SGHDT, CDR2 YYEEEE. This CDR3 reads CASSRTAGMGTGELFF. The CDR3 coding sequence is TGTGCCAGCAGCCGCACGGCGGGAATGGGGACCGGGGAGCTGTTTTTT.

This chain links TRBV4-2 with TRBJ2-3, with D maybe TRBD2 (5 bases). Deletions cut 2 bases from V and 2 bases from J, with 11 bases between. Germline values: CDR1 LGHNA, CDR2 YNFKEQ. CDR3 length: 15 residues. The CDR3 sequence is CASSQNGMYTDTQYF. The CDR3 DNA sequence: TGTGCCAGCAGCCAAAACGGGATGTACACAGATACGCAGTATTTT.

This clone has just one count. The CDR3 reads CASSVQQGSTEAFF. CDR3 nucleotide sequence: TGTGCCAGCAGTGTTCAGCAGGGGAGCACTGAAGCTTTCTTT. The chain joins TRBV6-4 to TRBJ1-1, with D perhaps matching TRBD1 (6 bases). The V gene lost 4 bases and the J gene lost 4 bases, with 13 bases spanning the gap. This CDR3 is 14 amino acids long. Germline V CDR1 and CDR2: MRHNA, SNTAGT.

The rearrangement links TRBV13 to TRBJ1-1; 9 bases match TRBD1. The CDR3 is 14 amino acids. The germline CDR1 and CDR2 sequences are PRHDT and FYEKMQ (reference sequence). The V and J ends lost 0 bases and 7 bases, in that order; junction bases with no gene match: 3. CDR3: CASSLGQGAGEAFF. The CDR3 DNA reads TGTGCCAGCAGCTTAGGACAGGGGGCTGGTGAAGCTTTCTTT.

The CDR3 loop is CASSPPELRGTQAFF. The CDR3 DNA is TGTGCCAGCTCACCACCGGAGCTAAGGGGGACACAAGCTTTCTTT. This chain uses TRBV18 with TRBJ1-1; tentative D call: TRBD1 (6 bases). CDR1 and CDR2 from the germline V gene are KGHSH and LQKENI. V lost 0 bases, J lost 9 bases, and 17 bases lay in between. The CDR3 has 15 amino acids.

The rearrangement links TRBV7-9 to TRBJ1-5; TRBD1 aligns across 10 bases. Germline V CDR1 and CDR2: SEHNR, FQNEAQ (reference sequence). Unmatched junction bases numbered 9, after V lost 4 bases and J lost 6 bases. The CDR3 is 16 amino acids. The CDR3: CASSSSGTGVRQPQHF. The CDR3 bases are TGTGCCAGCAGCTCTTCCGGGACAGGGGTGCGTCAGCCCCAGCATTTT.

The chain employs TRBV15 and TRBJ2-1; 11 bases fit TRBD2. Unmatched junction bases numbered 5, after V lost 0 bases and J lost 7 bases. There are 16 residues in the CDR3. Germline CDR1 is LNHNV and CDR2 is YYDKDF (reference sequence). The CDR3 spells CATSRDRLAGGNEQFF. Here the CDR3 DNA reads TGTGCCACCAGCAGAGATCGGCTAGCGGGGGGAAATGAGCAGTTCTTC.

J is TRBJ1-5 and V is TRBV7-9; D call uncertain. CDR1 is SEHNR, CDR2 FQNEAQ, per germline (reference sequence). V was cut by 2 bases and J by 0 bases, with 2 bases left in between. The CDR3 sequence is 13 residues long. The chain's CDR3 is CASSLRSNQPQHF. The CDR3 coding sequence is TGTGCCAGCAGCTTACGTAGCAATCAGCCCCAGCATTTT.